This T cell receptor (beta chain) was identified in a study of cytomegalovirus exposure and HLA in healthy donors. Turning to the study itself: Later analysis reported that the 120 validation repertoires shared the platform of the 500 to 750 first-cohort repertoires.

Study observations and caveats: TCR clusters originating in the first cohort tended to co-occur in the 120 validation repertoires, according to a later analysis. TCR beta chains numbering some 160 were designated cytomegalovirus-associated. While the bulk of TCR sequences proved rare, some public TCRs turned up in many donors.

Using immunoSEQ multiplex PCR, the repertoire was profiled, and TCRdb retains in-frame clones only, with some absent. The sample holds hundreds of thousands of clones, about 86% seen once. In the case of this clone: The antigen is unknown.

Trimming took 8 bases from V and 3 from J, leaving 10 bases between them. Per germline, CDR1 MNHEY and CDR2 SMNVEV (reference sequence). This CDR3 region has 13 residues. This chain connects TRBV27 to TRBJ1-4, with D uncertain. The TCR originated in a man aged 18 to 29 in good health and CMV-seronegative. Material for sequencing was PBMCs. CDR3 loop: CASRGVSNEKLFF. CDR3 DNA sequence: TGTGCCAGCCGCGGGGTTTCTAATGAAAAACTGTTTTTT.